The 20 T cell receptor beta chains in this list originate from one sample, sequenced in a study of shared clonotypes between healthy human individuals. Data came from immunoSEQ multiplex PCR; TCRdb stores just in-frame clones and leaves some out. The table records approximately 1.4 million clones, 98% of them present only once. The sequenced sample consisted of naive CD4+ T cells sorted from blood. Subset defined: CD45RA+ positively selected. All receptors derive from a man aged 30 to 45 in good health.

This clone was found once. The chain joins TRBV27 to TRBJ2-7; TRBD2 matches 13 bases. From germline, CDR1 is MNHEY and CDR2 SMNVEV (reference sequence). The CDR3 has 14 residues. The V segment lost 6 bases and the J segment 7 bases; nucleotides outside the gene matches: 6. CDR3 protein: CASSLRLAGGEQYF. Here the CDR3 DNA reads TGTGCCAGCAGCTTAAGACTAGCGGGAGGTGAGCAGTACTTC.

This clone was seen just once. This chain uses TRBV7-2 with TRBJ1-2; D gene unclear. The CDR3 totals 15 residues. Germline V CDR1 and CDR2: SGHTA, FQGNSA. Trimming stripped 3 bases from V and 8 bases from J, with 19 bases between. In DNA form, the CDR3 reads TGTGCCAGCAGCTTGTTAAGCCAGGAGGAATACGGCTACACCTTC. Amino acid sequence: CASSLLSQEEYGYTF.

This sequence joins TRBV28 and TRBJ1-5; TRBD1 is a possible D gene (6 bases). CDR3 size: 16 residues. With 5 bases removed from V and 2 bases from J, the gap between germline ends came to 16 bases. Germline V lookup: CDR1 MDHEN, CDR2 SYDVKM. This CDR3 reads CASSPIPGAGNQPQHF. CDR3 bases: TGTGCCAGCAGTCCGATCCCAGGGGCGGGCAATCAGCCCCAGCATTTT. Combining the CDR3 with reference TRBV28 and TRBJ1-5 gives the whole variable domain DVKVTQSSRYLVKRTGEKVFLECVQDMDHENMFWYRQDPGLGLRLIYFSYDVKMKEKGDIPEGYSVSREKKERFSLILESASTNQTSMYLCASSPIPGAGNQPQHFGDGTRLSIL.

The chain joins TRBV4-1 to TRBJ1-2; D call uncertain. Trimming removed 2 bases from V and 8 bases from J, with 21 bases in between. Germline V CDR1 and CDR2: MGHRA, YSYEKL. The length of the CDR3 is 16 residues. CDR3 DNA: TGCGCCAGCAGCCAACCCACCGTCGTCACCCTTAAGGGCTACACCTTC. Translating it yields CASSQPTVVTLKGYTF.

The V and J genes are TRBV6-5 and TRBJ1-5; 9 nucleotides align to TRBD1. The CDR3 runs 14 residues. Per the germline V gene, CDR1 is MNHEY and CDR2 is SVGAGI. The ends lost 6 bases at V and 3 bases at J; junction bases unmatched: 3. The DNA of the CDR3 is TGTGCCAGCAGGAGGACAGGGGTCAATCAGCCCCAGCATTTT. The encoded protein is CASRRTGVNQPQHF.

The rearrangement links TRBV28 to TRBJ1-5; no clear D. Germline loops: CDR1 MDHEN, CDR2 SYDVKM. The CDR3 extends over 13 amino acids. V lost 6 bases to trimming and J lost 0 bases, with 6 bases between them. CDR3 region: CASSKDSNQPQHF. The CDR3 coding sequence is TGTGCCAGCAGCAAAGATAGCAATCAGCCCCAGCATTTT.

The rearrangement joins TRBV7-3 to TRBJ2-5, with 8 bases aligning to TRBD1. The CDR3 sequence is 13 residues long. J was trimmed by 4 bases and V by 5 bases; bases with no gene match: 3. Per the germline V gene, CDR1 is SGHTA and CDR2 is FQGTGA. CDR3 DNA sequence: TGTGCCAGCAGCCCCGGGACAGGAGAGACCCAGTACTTC. It encodes CASSPGTGETQYF.

Of note for this clone: This same CDR3 is encoded by further DNA sequences in the sample. This chain connects TRBV18 to TRBJ2-7; D is undetermined. CDR1 KGHSH and CDR2 LQKENI come from the germline V gene. V dropped 1 base and J dropped 6 bases, with 7 bases sitting between them. This CDR3 comprises 12 residues. The CDR3 reads CASSPRVGEQYF. CDR3 coding DNA: TGTGCCAGCTCACCACGGGTTGGCGAGCAGTACTTC. The full variable domain, completed using reference TRBV18 and TRBJ2-7, is NAGVMQNPRHLVRRRGQEARLRCSPMKGHSHVYWYRQLPEEGLKFMVYLQKENIIDESGMPKERFSAEFPKEGPSILRIQQVVRGDSAAYFCASSPRVGEQYFGPGTRLTVT.

The chain uses TRBV6-1 and TRBJ1-1; tentative D call: TRBD1 (5 bases). V was shortened by 2 bases and J by 1 base, with 14 bases between the two germline ends. CDR3 size: 16 residues. Germline CDR1 MNHNS, CDR2 SASEGT. The CDR3: CASSEKQGPTNTEAFF. The CDR3 region has the DNA TGTGCCAGCAGTGAAAAGCAGGGTCCAACGAACACTGAAGCTTTCTTT.

The gene calls are TRBV2 and TRBJ2-5; D perhaps matches TRBD2 (7 bases). Germline V gene data show CDR1 as SNHLY and CDR2 as FYNNEI. V lost 4 bases, J lost 1 base, and 16 bases lay in between. The CDR3 length is 16 residues. The CDR3, as DNA: TGTGCCAGCAGTGCCGCGGGGGCGGGACCCCAAGAGACCCAGTACTTC. Translating gives CASSAAGAGPQETQYF. The entire variable domain, with the rest obtained from reference TRBV2 and TRBJ2-5, is as follows: EPEVTQTPSHQVTQMGQEVILRCVPISNHLYFYWYRQILGQKVEFLVSFYNNEISEKSEIFDDQFSVERPDGSNFTLKIRSTKLEDSAMYFCASSAAGAGPQETQYFGPGTRLLVL.

The chain has TRBV7-8 and TRBJ2-5; TRBD1 matches at 7 bases. CDR3 size: 12 residues. Germline CDR1 reads SGHVS; CDR2 reads FQNEAQ. As DNA, the CDR3 is TGTGTTTCGCAGGGGGACGAGGAGACCCAGTACTTC. Translating it yields CVSQGDEETQYF.

Here the CDR3 reads CASSPGQGGFEKLFF. The CDR3 bases are TGTGCCAGCTCCCCCGGACAGGGTGGTTTCGAAAAACTGTTTTTT. The V and J genes are TRBV18 and TRBJ1-4, with 8 bases aligning to TRBD1. The CDR3 is 15 residues long. V lost 6 bases and J lost 8; bases outside the gene matches: 11. Per the germline V gene, CDR1 is KGHSH and CDR2 is LQKENI.

This chain connects TRBV5-1 to TRBJ2-1, with 7 bases that match TRBD2. This CDR3 is 18 amino acids long. The V gene's germline CDR1 is SGHRS and CDR2 YFSETQ. V was pared by 2 bases and J by 4 bases, with 15 bases of the junction left unmatched. The CDR3 protein is CASSFPEWTSGIYNEQFF. Written as DNA, the CDR3 is TGCGCCAGCAGCTTCCCGGAGTGGACTAGTGGGATTTACAATGAGCAGTTCTTC.

V usage is TRBV5-1 and J usage is TRBJ2-1, with TRBD1 matching 10 bases. This CDR3 is built from 14 residues. J was trimmed by 7 bases and V by 6 bases; bases with no gene match: 7. Germline V gene sequence: CDR1 SGHRS, CDR2 YFSETQ. The CDR3 sequence: CASILTGGANEQFF. In DNA, the CDR3 is TGCGCCAGCATCCTGACAGGGGGCGCGAATGAGCAGTTCTTC.

The chain carries TRBV10-2 and TRBJ2-7; D unresolved. The CDR3 runs 14 residues. Germline V gene sequence: CDR1 WSHSY, CDR2 SAAADI. The germline V and J ends were trimmed by 7 bases and 3 bases, with 16 bases remaining between them. The CDR3 coding sequence is TGCGCCAGCACAACAGAAGCCGAAATCTACGAGCAGTACTTC. It yields the protein CASTTEAEIYEQYF.

The chain couples TRBV6-5 to TRBJ2-3; D not certain. Germline V gene data show CDR1 as MNHEY and CDR2 as SVGAGI. Trimming cost V 7 bases and J 2 bases, with 13 bases left between them. The CDR3 runs 14 residues. This CDR3 is CASMKRWATDTQYF. The CDR3 nucleotides read TGTGCCAGCATGAAGAGATGGGCCACAGATACGCAGTATTTT.

The chain employs TRBV6-5 and TRBJ2-1; possibly TRBD1 for D (6 bases). This CDR3 is built from 15 residues. CDR1 MNHEY and CDR2 SVGAGI come from the germline V gene. V shed 5 bases and J shed 2 bases, with 13 bases lying between them. The CDR3 nucleotides are TGTGCCAGCAGTGCACAGGGAACAACCTACAATGAGCAGTTCTTC. Translating it yields CASSAQGTTYNEQFF.

V gene TRBV29-1 combines with J gene TRBJ2-7; the match to TRBD1 covers 9 bases. From germline, CDR1 is SQVTM and CDR2 ANQGSEA. The CDR3 length is 13 residues. V trimming: 5 bases; J trimming: 6 bases; junction bases outside the gene matches: 8. The CDR3 sequence: CSVTGTGFGEQYF. CDR3 DNA sequence: TGCAGCGTTACCGGGACAGGGTTTGGCGAGCAGTACTTC.

This clone showed up just once. CDR3 DNA sequence: TGCGCCACCGCAGGGCTAGCGGCCCCCTCCGAGCAGTACTTC. It yields the protein CATAGLAAPSEQYF. The rearrangement uses TRBV29-1 and TRBJ2-7, with 7 bases identical to TRBD2. Per germline, CDR1 SQVTM and CDR2 ANQGSEA. This CDR3 is 14 amino acids long.

This clone occurred once. The chain recombines TRBV4-1 with TRBJ2-7, with 10 positions matching TRBD2. Trimming cost V 0 bases and J 4 bases; bases outside gene matches: 3. CDR3 length: 15 residues. Germline V lookup: CDR1 MGHRA, CDR2 YSYEKL. CDR3 sequence (DNA): TGCGCCAGCAGCCAAGAAAAGCGGGAGGGGTACGAGCAGTACTTC. Protein sequence: CASSQEKREGYEQYF.